This record concerns one T cell receptor (beta chain) sequence. Germline V gives CDR1 LNHDA, CDR2 SQIVND (reference sequence). The CDR3 consists of 18 residues. V was cut by 1 base and J by 5 bases, with 24 bases left in between. The record originates from a study of cytomegalovirus exposure and HLA in healthy donors. This PCR relied on a set of 60 Vbeta primers and 13 Jbeta primers. Sequencing used immunoSEQ multiplex PCR; TCRdb keeps in-frame clones, though not all of them. Of fewer than 65,000 clones listed, roughly 85% are singletons. Sequenced: PBMCs. The genes are TRBV19 and TRBJ2-7, with TRBD2 as a possible D gene (6 bases). This receptor was taken from a man aged 25-45 years in good health and CMV-seronegative. The CDR3 coding sequence is TGTGCCAGTAGTATAGGAAGACCGCGGGGTGGACGAGTCAACGAGCAGTACTTC. It is translated as CASSIGRPRGGRVNEQYF.